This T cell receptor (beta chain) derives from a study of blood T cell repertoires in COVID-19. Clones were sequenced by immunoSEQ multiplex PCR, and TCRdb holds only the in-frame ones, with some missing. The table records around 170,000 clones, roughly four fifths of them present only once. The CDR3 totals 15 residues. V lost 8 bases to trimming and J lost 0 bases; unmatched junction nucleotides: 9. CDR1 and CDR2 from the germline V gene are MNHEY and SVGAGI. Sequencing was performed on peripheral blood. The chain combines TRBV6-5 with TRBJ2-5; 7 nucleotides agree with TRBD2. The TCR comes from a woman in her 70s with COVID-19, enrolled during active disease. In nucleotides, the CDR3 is TGTGCCAGCCAAAGCCGAGCGGGGTACCAAGAGACCCAGTACTTC. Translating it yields CASQSRAGYQETQYF.